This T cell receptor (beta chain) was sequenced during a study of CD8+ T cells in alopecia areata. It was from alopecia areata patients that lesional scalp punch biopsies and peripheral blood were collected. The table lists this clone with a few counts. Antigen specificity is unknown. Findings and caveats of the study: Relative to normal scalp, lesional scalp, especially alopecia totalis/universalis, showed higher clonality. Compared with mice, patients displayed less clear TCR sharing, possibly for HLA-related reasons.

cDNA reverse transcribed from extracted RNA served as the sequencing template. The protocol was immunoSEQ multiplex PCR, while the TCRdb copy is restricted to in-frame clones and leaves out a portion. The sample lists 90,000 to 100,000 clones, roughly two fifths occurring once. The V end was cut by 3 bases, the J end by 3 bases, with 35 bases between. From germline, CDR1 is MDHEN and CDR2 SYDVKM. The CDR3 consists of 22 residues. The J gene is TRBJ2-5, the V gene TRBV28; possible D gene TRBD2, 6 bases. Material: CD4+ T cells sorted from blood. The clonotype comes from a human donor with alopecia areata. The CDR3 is CASSFDIDGVRGLIGTKETQYF. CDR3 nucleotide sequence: TGTGCCAGCAGTTTCGACATCGACGGGGTTCGTGGACTAATTGGTACCAAAGAGACCCAGTACTTC.